Below, 14 T cell receptor beta chains from the same sample are listed, as sequenced in a study of regulatory T cells in long-lasting Graves disease. Time point reported: newly diagnosed GD, antithyroid drugs for less than 3 months. Construction of the TCR library relied on RNA isolated from PBMCs. The authors built TCR beta libraries using iRepertoire HTBI primers and Arm-PCR of CDR3 regions. TCRdb re-derived calls from the multiplex PCR reads in MiXCR, one entry per CDR3 protein. Here the sample spans more than 400,000 distinct CDR3 sequences, about 17% being singletons. This sample was also put to use in a study of T cells in Graves' hyperthyroidism and ophthalmopathy.

Sample: peripheral blood mononuclear cells (PBMCs), taken at new diagnosis, from a patient treated with antithyroid drugs. The source of these receptors is a man aged 40-49 years with Graves disease.

This clonotype showed up many times. The genes are TRBV2 and TRBJ2-7, with D hard to call. Trimming stripped 8 bases from V and 4 bases from J, with 12 bases between. CDR3 length equals 12 residues. Germline V gives CDR1 SNHLY, CDR2 FYNNEI. The CDR3: CASDGRTYEQYF. In DNA form, the CDR3 reads TGTGCCAGCGACGGTCGTACTTACGAGCAGTACTTC.

This clonotype was recorded a few times. V usage is TRBV27 and J usage is TRBJ2-2; D is ambiguous. V lost 6 bases, J lost 2 bases, and 13 bases lay in between. Germline assignment: CDR1 MNHEY and CDR2 SMNVEV (reference sequence). This CDR3 has 15 residues. The DNA for the CDR3 is TGTGCCAGCAGCCGCTACATGGGAAACACCGGGGAGCTGTTTTTT. The encoded protein is CASSRYMGNTGELFF.

The chain couples TRBV5-6 to TRBJ2-3; no clear D. The CDR3 sequence is 16 residues long. Germline V lookup: CDR1 SGHDT, CDR2 YYEEEE. The V and J ends lost 2 bases and 5 bases respectively, with 18 bases between them. CDR3 region: CASSFVGPAFLDTQYF. Here the CDR3 DNA reads TGTGCCAGCAGCTTCGTAGGCCCCGCGTTCTTAGATACGCAGTATTTT.

This clonotype was found a few times. This chain joins TRBV27 and TRBJ1-1, with no clear D. The CDR3 consists of 12 residues. V gave up 8 bases and J gave up 4 bases, with 11 bases separating them. Germline V lookup: CDR1 MNHEY, CDR2 SMNVEV (reference sequence). CDR3 loop: CASAPRRTEAFF. In nucleotides, the CDR3 is TGTGCCAGCGCGCCGAGACGCACTGAAGCTTTCTTT.

This clonotype was seen at least ten times. The chain joins TRBV2 to TRBJ2-5; TRBD2 matches at 8 bases. The junction had 4 bases not matched to a gene; V was cut back by 1 base and J by 3 bases. Germline V CDR1 and CDR2: SNHLY, FYNNEI. The CDR3 has 15 amino acids. The CDR3 coding sequence is TGTGCCAGCAGTGAAGGGACTAGCCGGGAAGAGACCCAGTACTTC. This gives the protein CASSEGTSREETQYF.

This clonotype was picked up many times. This sequence joins TRBV6-1 and TRBJ2-4; D is undetermined. The CDR3 is made up of 13 amino acids. The ends were cut back, 2 bases at V and 8 bases at J, with 10 bases in the middle. Looked up from germline, CDR1 is MNHNS and CDR2 is SASEGT. The CDR3 DNA reads TGTGCCAGCAGTGAACAAGGGTGGCACATTCAGTACTTC. It specifies CASSEQGWHIQYF.

This clonotype was seen at least ten times. The chain employs TRBV2 and TRBJ2-7; TRBD2 matches 15 bases. This CDR3 is built from 16 residues. The germline gives CDR1 SNHLY, CDR2 FYNNEI. V dropped 1 base and J dropped 6; count of bases not matched to a gene: 4. The CDR3 coding sequence is TGTGCCAGCAGTGAAGAACCGGGACTAGCGGGAGGCGAGCAGTACTTC. Amino acid sequence: CASSEEPGLAGGEQYF.

This clonotype was counted at least ten times. The chain joins TRBV2 to TRBJ2-5; 11 nucleotides agree with TRBD2. This CDR3 has 15 amino acids. Germline loops: CDR1 SNHLY, CDR2 FYNNEI. Trimming at V came to 6 bases and at J to 1 base, leaving 4 bases not matched to a gene. Written as DNA, the CDR3 is TGTGCCAGCAGGAGGGGACTAGCGGTCCAAGAGACCCAGTACTTC. Translated, it gives CASRRGLAVQETQYF.

This clonotype was seen at least ten times. The chain links TRBV20-1 to TRBJ2-4; D perhaps matches TRBD2 (6 bases). The germline V gene has CDR1 DFQATT and CDR2 SNEGSKA (reference sequence). The CDR3 spans 14 residues. The V gene lost 6 bases and the J gene lost 0 bases, with 12 bases spanning the gap. The CDR3 DNA sequence: TGCAGTGCCTCTAGCGACTTAGCCAAAAACATTCAGTACTTC. Translating gives CSASSDLAKNIQYF.

The gene calls are TRBV12-3 or TRBV12-4 and TRBJ1-4; 7 bases agree with TRBD1. The junction had 7 bases not matched to a gene; V was cut back by 6 bases and J by 9 bases. The CDR3 has 13 amino acids. CDR3 sequence: CASSRDRVQKLFF. Written as DNA, the CDR3 is TGTGCCAGCAGCCGAGACAGGGTCCAAAAACTGTTTTTT.

This clonotype has only a few counts. The chain carries TRBV19 and TRBJ2-3; 9 nucleotides match TRBD2. The CDR3 runs to 17 residues. J gave up 4 bases and V 3 bases, and 11 bases lay outside the gene matches. CDR1 and CDR2 (germline): LNHDA, SQIVND (reference sequence). For the CDR3, the DNA is TGTGCCAGTAGTATGGGTCGTCTAGCGGGGTTCGCAGATACGCAGTATTTT. Amino acid sequence: CASSMGRLAGFADTQYF.

The table lists this clonotype with many counts. The chain couples TRBV12-3 or TRBV12-4 to TRBJ2-2, with D perhaps TRBD1 (5 bases). CDR3 length: 15 amino acids. The V end was cut by 3 bases, the J end by 0 bases, with 8 bases between. As DNA, the CDR3 is TGTGCCAGCAGTTTCGGACACTCGAACACCGGGGAGCTGTTTTTT. Translation gives CASSFGHSNTGELFF.

Points on this clonotype: One base away lies a much larger clone, so this may be a sequencing read error. This chain uses TRBV11-2 with TRBJ1-1, with 8 nucleotides matching TRBD1. The germline gives CDR1 SGHAT, CDR2 FQNNGV. This CDR3 spans 17 amino acids. The CDR3: CAGSLDAPWQGAAEAFF. CDR3 sequence (DNA): TGTGCCGGCAGCTTAGATGCCCCATGGCAGGGGGCGGCCGAAGCTTTCTTT.

The rearrangement links TRBV19 to TRBJ2-7, with 8 nucleotides matching TRBD2. There are 15 residues in the CDR3. With V trimmed by 3 bases and J by 0 bases, 4 bases remained unmatched. Germline V lookup: CDR1 LNHDA, CDR2 SQIVND (reference sequence). CDR3 in amino acids: CASSILAGSSYEQYF. The CDR3 DNA is TGTGCCAGTAGTATCTTAGCGGGGAGCTCCTACGAGCAGTACTTC. Filled out from reference TRBV19 and TRBJ2-7, the complete variable domain reads DGGITQSPKYLFRKEGQNVTLSCEQNLNHDAMYWYRQDPGQGLRLIYYSQIVNDFQKGDIAEGYSVSREKKESFPLTVTSAQKNPTAFYLCASSILAGSSYEQYFGPGTRLTVT.